A single sample gave rise to the 20 T cell receptor beta chains below, sequenced in a study of T-cell reconstitution after alpha-beta-depleted transplantation in children. Unique molecular identifiers were used to barcode this TCRbeta library. TCRdb analysed the PCR reads with MiXCR anew, one entry per CDR3 protein. The sample includes 220,000 or so distinct CDR3 sequences, around 7.5% seen only once; the top ten take 5% to 7%. The sequencing here drew on PBMCs, mostly from graft donor cells, taken 180 days after TCRalphabeta/CD19-depleted stem cell transplant. The receptors stem from a male patient under 18 who had a stem cell transplant for acute lymphoblastic leukemia, so the T cells may come from the graft donor.

The V call is TRBV18, the J call TRBJ2-7; D is unclear. Germline V gives CDR1 KGHSH, CDR2 LQKENI. The V gene lost 6 bases and the J gene lost 0 bases, with 9 bases spanning the gap. This CDR3 has 13 amino acids. Here the CDR3 reads CASSPKPSYEQYF. CDR3 coding DNA: TGTGCCAGCTCCCCCAAACCCTCCTACGAGCAGTACTTC.

This clonotype has a handful of counts. This sequence joins TRBV7-9 and TRBJ2-1; perhaps TRBD2 as D (5 bases). The V and J ends lost 4 bases and 6 bases respectively, with 16 bases between them. The germline V gene has CDR1 SEHNR and CDR2 FQNEAQ (reference sequence). The CDR3 extends over 15 amino acids. The CDR3: CASSSLREASNEQFF. The CDR3 DNA reads TGTGCCAGCAGCTCACTCCGGGAAGCAAGCAATGAGCAGTTCTTC.

This clonotype was counted many times. The genes are TRBV7-9 and TRBJ2-3; TRBD1 matches at 8 bases. Germline CDR1 reads SEHNR; CDR2 reads FQNEAQ (reference sequence). The ends lost 6 bases at V and 6 bases at J; junction bases unmatched: 8. The CDR3 loop spans 14 amino acids. CDR3 loop: CASRLDRVLDTQYF. The CDR3 bases are TGTGCCAGCAGACTGGACAGGGTTCTGGATACGCAGTATTTT.

This clonotype was seen more than once but under ten times. The J gene is TRBJ2-5, the V gene TRBV12-3 or TRBV12-4, with 11 bases aligning to TRBD2. With 3 bases clipped from V and 5 bases from J, the junction kept 11 bases outside the gene matches. There are 17 residues in the CDR3. CDR3 bases: TGTGCCAGCAGTTTTCGACTAGCGGGGTCTCATACGGAGACCCAGTACTTC. Translated: CASSFRLAGSHTETQYF.

This chain uses TRBV20-1 with TRBJ1-3, with TRBD1 as a possible D gene (6 bases). The V end lost 3 bases, the J end lost 5 bases, and 14 bases lay between the germline ends. The CDR3 contains 14 residues. Per the germline V gene, CDR1 is DFQATT and CDR2 is SNEGSKA (reference sequence). The CDR3 coding sequence is TGCAGTGCTAGTGGCAGGGGCGGTAGAAACACCATATATTTT. This gives the protein CSASGRGGRNTIYF.

This clonotype came up many times. The chain links TRBV11-2 to TRBJ2-7, with TRBD2 identical over 7 bases. Germline trimming cut 10 bases from V and 3 bases from J; bases unmatched to any gene: 9. The CDR3 extends over 13 amino acids. Germline values: CDR1 SGHAT, CDR2 FQNNGV. The DNA of the CDR3 is TGTGCCACCACCGATCTAGCGGTCTACGAGCAGTACTTC. Residues: CATTDLAVYEQYF.

The sample holds many counts of this clonotype. This chain links TRBV3-1 with TRBJ2-1; D unresolved. Trimming stripped 5 bases from V and 9 bases from J, with 11 bases between. The CDR3 consists of 12 residues. Germline CDR1 and CDR2: LGHDT and YNNKEL (reference sequence). CDR3 amino acids: CASSFIAAEQFF. The DNA of the CDR3 is TGTGCCAGCAGCTTTATAGCAGCTGAGCAGTTCTTC.

This clonotype was picked up many times. This sequence joins TRBV3-1 and TRBJ1-6; D not certain. The CDR3 is 15 amino acids. CDR1 and CDR2 from the germline V gene are LGHDT and YNNKEL (reference sequence). Trimming removed 6 bases at V and 3 bases at J, with 12 bases between. The CDR3: CASREGGLYNSPLHF. The CDR3 nucleotides are TGTGCCAGCAGGGAGGGTGGGCTCTATAATTCACCCCTCCACTTT. The full variable domain, in which reference TRBV3-1 and TRBJ1-6 provide the parts outside the CDR3, is DTAVSQTPKYLVTQMGNDKSIKCEQNLGHDTMYWYKQDSKKFLKIMFSYNNKELIINETVPNRFSPKSPDKAHLNLHINSLELGDSAVYFCASREGGLYNSPLHFGNGTRLTVT.

This clonotype was counted many times. This chain links TRBV5-1 with TRBJ1-4; D is unclear. Trimming took 5 bases from V and 3 from J, leaving 8 bases between them. CDR1 and CDR2 from the germline V gene are SGHRS and YFSETQ. This CDR3 comprises 13 residues. The CDR3 here is CASRLRPNEKLFF. CDR3 sequence (DNA): TGCGCCAGCAGATTGAGGCCTAATGAAAAACTGTTTTTT.

The chain recombines TRBV19 with TRBJ1-3, with D unclear. Germline V gene lookup returns CDR1 LNHDA and CDR2 SQIVND (reference sequence). This CDR3 spans 13 amino acids. Trimming removed 3 bases from V and 3 bases from J, with 6 bases in between. CDR3 amino acids: CASSMGSGNTIYF. CDR3 sequence (DNA): TGTGCCAGTAGTATGGGAAGTGGAAACACCATATATTTT.

This clonotype has at least ten counts. The V gene is TRBV2, the J gene TRBJ2-7; D gene ambiguous. The germline CDR1 and CDR2 sequences are SNHLY and FYNNEI. The CDR3 is made up of 14 amino acids. The V end was cut by 6 bases, the J end by 0 bases, with 12 bases between. The CDR3 coding sequence is TGTGCCAGCAGGGAAAGCCCAAGCTCCTACGAGCAGTACTTC. It specifies CASRESPSSYEQYF. The whole variable domain, remainder taken from reference TRBV2 and TRBJ2-7, is EPEVTQTPSHQVTQMGQEVILRCVPISNHLYFYWYRQILGQKVEFLVSFYNNEISEKSEIFDDQFSVERPDGSNFTLKIRSTKLEDSAMYFCASRESPSSYEQYFGPGTRLTVT.

This clonotype was seen ten or more times. The chain carries TRBV20-1 and TRBJ2-7; D gene uncertain. The CDR3 sequence is 12 residues long. V lost 0 bases and J 3 bases, leaving 6 bases between the germline ends. Germline CDR1 is DFQATT and CDR2 is SNEGSKA (reference sequence). The CDR3 DNA sequence: TGCAGTGCTAGAGATTTTTTCTACGAGCAGTACTTC. Amino acid sequence: CSARDFFYEQYF.

This clonotype was recorded at least ten times. The CDR3 region has the DNA TGTGCCAGCAGCTTAATGACAGAAACGGAGACCCAGTACTTC. Translating gives CASSLMTETETQYF. This chain uses TRBV7-9 with TRBJ2-5; a weak D match, TRBD1 (5 bases). V lost 2 bases to trimming and J lost 5 bases, with 12 bases between them. Looked up from germline, CDR1 is SEHNR and CDR2 is FQNEAQ (reference sequence). The CDR3 covers 14 residues.

This clonotype was observed many times. This sequence joins TRBV5-8 and TRBJ2-2, with D perhaps matching TRBD1 or TRBD2 (6 bases each). The CDR3 has 14 residues. With 7 bases removed from V and 1 base from J, the gap between germline ends came to 11 bases. Germline-derived CDR1 and CDR2 are SGHTS and YDEGEE. CDR3 nucleotide sequence: TGTGCCAGCCGGGGGCGCAGGAACACCGGGGAGCTGTTTTTT. It codes for CASRGRRNTGELFF.

This clonotype was counted at least ten times. The genes are TRBV20-1 and TRBJ2-3; D is ambiguous. V was shortened by 0 bases and J by 1 base, with 14 bases between the two germline ends. The length of the CDR3 is 16 residues. Germline CDR1 reads DFQATT; CDR2 reads SNEGSKA (reference sequence). CDR3 coding DNA: TGCAGTGCTAGAGATGAGGCAGCCCGGGGCACAGATACGCAGTATTTT. Its translation: CSARDEAARGTDTQYF.

The J gene is TRBJ2-1, the V gene TRBV19; D possibly corresponds to TRBD2 (5 bases). Germline loops: CDR1 LNHDA, CDR2 SQIVND (reference sequence). This CDR3 region has 14 residues. V dropped 3 bases and J dropped 6 bases, with 12 bases sitting between them. The CDR3 region has the DNA TGTGCCAGTAGTATGGCACTAGAGGGCAATGAGCAGTTCTTC. It is translated as CASSMALEGNEQFF. The entire variable domain, with the rest obtained from reference TRBV19 and TRBJ2-1, is as follows: DGGITQSPKYLFRKEGQNVTLSCEQNLNHDAMYWYRQDPGQGLRLIYYSQIVNDFQKGDIAEGYSVSREKKESFPLTVTSAQKNPTAFYLCASSMALEGNEQFFGPGTRLTVL.

This clonotype has a count of ten or more. CDR3 in DNA: TGTGCCAGCAGTCTGGACAGGGGCCTCTACGAGCAGTACTTC. It codes for CASSLDRGLYEQYF. The rearrangement links TRBV7-2 to TRBJ2-7; 9 bases map to TRBD1. The CDR3 loop spans 14 amino acids. V was pared by 6 bases and J by 3 bases, with 6 bases of the junction left unmatched. Looked up from germline, CDR1 is SGHTA and CDR2 is FQGNSA. The entire variable domain, with the rest obtained from reference TRBV7-2 and TRBJ2-7, is as follows: GAGVSQSPSNKVTEKGKDVELRCDPISGHTALYWYRQSLGQGLEFLIYFQGNSAPDKSGLPSDRFSAERTGGSVSTLTIQRTQQEDSAVYLCASSLDRGLYEQYFGPGTRLTVT.

This clonotype was seen repeatedly, ten times or more. The chain links TRBV7-9 to TRBJ2-4; D gene unclear. V lost 3 bases and J 0 bases, leaving 6 bases between the germline ends. The CDR3 length is 14 residues. Germline V lookup: CDR1 SEHNR, CDR2 FQNEAQ (reference sequence). CDR3 DNA sequence: TGTGCCAGCAGCTTCGACTTAGCCAAAAACATTCAGTACTTC. It is translated as CASSFDLAKNIQYF.

The table lists this clonotype with many counts. The rearrangement links TRBV28 to TRBJ1-2; D might be TRBD1 (5 bases). Germline CDR1 and CDR2: MDHEN and SYDVKM. The V end was cut by 4 bases, the J end by 8 bases, with 20 bases between. The CDR3 length is 15 residues. The CDR3 coding sequence is TGTGCCAGCAGTTCCCTTCGCGACAGACCAGACGGCTACACCTTC. Protein: CASSSLRDRPDGYTF.

This chain joins TRBV2 and TRBJ1-1; D gene ambiguous. The CDR3 runs to 11 residues. V was pared by 0 bases and J by 11 bases, with 7 bases between. Germline V gene data show CDR1 as SNHLY and CDR2 as FYNNEI. DNA for the CDR3: TGTGCCAGCAGTGAAGCGCTCCGTGCTTTCTTT. Translating gives CASSEALRAFF. Based on the CDR3 plus reference TRBV2 and TRBJ1-1, the full variable domain is EPEVTQTPSHQVTQMGQEVILRCVPISNHLYFYWYRQILGQKVEFLVSFYNNEISEKSEIFDDQFSVERPDGSNFTLKIRSTKLEDSAMYFCASSEALRAFFGQGTRLTVV.